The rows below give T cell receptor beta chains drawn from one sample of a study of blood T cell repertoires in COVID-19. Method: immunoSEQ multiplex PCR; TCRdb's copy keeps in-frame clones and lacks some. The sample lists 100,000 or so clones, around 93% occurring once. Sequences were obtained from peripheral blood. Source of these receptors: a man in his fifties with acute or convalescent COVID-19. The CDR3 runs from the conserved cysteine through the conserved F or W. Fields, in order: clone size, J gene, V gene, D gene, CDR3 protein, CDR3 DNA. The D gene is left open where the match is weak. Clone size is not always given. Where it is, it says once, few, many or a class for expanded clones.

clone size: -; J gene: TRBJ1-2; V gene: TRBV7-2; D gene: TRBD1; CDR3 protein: CASSSTRGQPYGYTF; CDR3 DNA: TGTGCCAGCAGCTCGACCCGGGGACAGCCCTATGGCTACACCTTC
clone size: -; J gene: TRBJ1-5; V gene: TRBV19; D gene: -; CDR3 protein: CAIGHGQPQHF; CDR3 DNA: TGTGCCATTGGACACGGGCAGCCCCAGCATTTT
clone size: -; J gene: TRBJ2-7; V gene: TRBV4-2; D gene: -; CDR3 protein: CASSQDQGSSYEQYF; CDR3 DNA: TGTGCCAGCAGCCAAGATCAGGGCAGTTCCTACGAGCAGTACTTC
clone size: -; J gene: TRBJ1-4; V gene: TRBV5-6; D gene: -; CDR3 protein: CASSLGADEKLFF; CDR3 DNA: TGTGCCAGCAGCTTAGGGGCGGATGAAAAACTGTTTTTT
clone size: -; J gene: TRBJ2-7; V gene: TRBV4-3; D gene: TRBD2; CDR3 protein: CASSQGIAGGDYEQYF; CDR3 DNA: TGCGCCAGCAGCCAAGGAATAGCGGGGGGGGATTACGAGCAGTACTTC
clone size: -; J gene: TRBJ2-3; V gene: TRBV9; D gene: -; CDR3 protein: CASSTTGTSDTQYF; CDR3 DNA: TGTGCCAGCAGCACAACAGGGACGTCAGATACGCAGTATTTT
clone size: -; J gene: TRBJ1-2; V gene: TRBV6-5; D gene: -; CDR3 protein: CASSPRQGLVYGYTF; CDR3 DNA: TGTGCCAGCAGTCCCCGGCAGGGGCTGGTCTATGGCTACACCTTC
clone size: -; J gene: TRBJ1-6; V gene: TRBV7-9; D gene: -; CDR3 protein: CASSLAGEGQSPLHF; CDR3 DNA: TGTGCCAGCAGCTTAGCGGGGGAGGGGCAATCACCCCTCCACTTT
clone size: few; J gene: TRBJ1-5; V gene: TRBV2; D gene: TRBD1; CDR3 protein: CASTWGQGVNQPQHF; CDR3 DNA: TGTGCCAGCACTTGGGGACAGGGGGTCAATCAGCCCCAGCATTTT
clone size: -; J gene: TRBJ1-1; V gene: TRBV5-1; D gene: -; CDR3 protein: CASSHNRDPEGSRYTDTEAFF; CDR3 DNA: TGCGCCAGCAGCCATAACAGGGATCCGGAAGGGAGTAGGTATACGGACACTGAAGCTTTCTTT
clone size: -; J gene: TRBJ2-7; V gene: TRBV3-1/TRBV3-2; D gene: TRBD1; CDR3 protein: CASSQYRDRGGEQYF; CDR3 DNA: TGTGCCAGCAGCCAGTACCGGGACAGGGGTGGGGAGCAGTACTTC
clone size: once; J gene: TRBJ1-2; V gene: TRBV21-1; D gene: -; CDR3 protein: CASTKRTGENYGYTF; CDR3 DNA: TGTGCCAGCACAAAGCGGACAGGGGAGAACTATGGCTACACCTTC
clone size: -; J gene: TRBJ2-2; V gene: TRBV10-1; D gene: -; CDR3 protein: CASSESVGANTGELFF; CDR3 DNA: TGCGCCAGCAGTGAGTCTGTAGGAGCGAACACCGGGGAGCTGTTTTTT
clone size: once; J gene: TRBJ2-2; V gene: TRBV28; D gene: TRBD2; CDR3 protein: CASSLMTSGGPQNTGELFF; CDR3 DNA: TGTGCCAGCAGTTTAATGACTAGCGGGGGGCCGCAGAACACCGGGGAGCTGTTTTTT
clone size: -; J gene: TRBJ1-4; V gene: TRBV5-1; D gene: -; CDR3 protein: CASSLGQGDEKLFF; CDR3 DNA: TGCGCCAGCAGCTTGGGGCAGGGCGATGAAAAACTGTTTTTT
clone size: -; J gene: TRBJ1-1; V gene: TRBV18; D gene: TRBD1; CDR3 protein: CASFPTGVTTEAFF; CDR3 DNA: TGTGCCAGCTTCCCGACAGGGGTTACCACTGAAGCTTTCTTT
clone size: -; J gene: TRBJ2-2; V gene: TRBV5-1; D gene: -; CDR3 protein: CATRATNTGELFF; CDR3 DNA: TGCGCCACCAGGGCCACGAACACCGGGGAGCTGTTTTTT
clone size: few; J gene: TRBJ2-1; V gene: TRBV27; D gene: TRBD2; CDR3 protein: CASNQLGGTFNEQFF; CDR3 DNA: TGTGCCAGCAATCAACTGGGGGGGACCTTCAATGAGCAGTTCTTC
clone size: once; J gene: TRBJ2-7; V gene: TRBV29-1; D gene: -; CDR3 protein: CSALRGRATYEQYF; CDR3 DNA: TGCAGCGCTCTACGTGGCAGGGCTACCTACGAGCAGTACTTC
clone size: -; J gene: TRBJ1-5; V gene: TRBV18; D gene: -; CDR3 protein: CASSPRFDQPQHF; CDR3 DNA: TGTGCCAGCTCACCTAGATTCGATCAGCCCCAGCATTTT
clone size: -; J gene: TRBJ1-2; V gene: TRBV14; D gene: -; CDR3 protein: CASSQQDYGYTF; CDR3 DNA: TGTGCCAGCAGCCAGCAGGACTATGGCTACACCTTC